The following is a T cell receptor (beta chain) sequence with its context. By how much of the sample it makes up, this clone is medium-sized (0.01 to 0.1%). Its antigen is still unknown. Qualities for individual bases were not recorded, and no much larger clone is one base off. This record belongs to a study of T cells in localized non-small cell lung cancer (dated by TCRdb to the early 2020s). Regarding the study in general: T cell repertoires of 200 to 250 early-stage NSCLC patients were analyzed, with tumors being compared against uninvolved tumor-adjacent lungs. All 250 or so NSCLC patients in the cohort were treatment-naive and had localized lung tumors that were resected. NSCLC patients had a mean age of roughly 66 years, and around 140 were male and over 85 female.

The V and J ends are trimmed by 3 bases and 0 bases, leaving 12 bases between them. Counted from cysteine to phenylalanine, this CDR3 has 16 amino acids. CDR3 DNA is the only sequence kept; it has 48 bases, read in frame from the first base. For CDR1 and CDR2, the germline V gene (reference sequence) lists SEHNR and FQNEAQ. At diagnosis, peripheral blood, uninvolved tumor-adjacent lung and tumor were collected and stored as a combination of fresh-frozen and FFPE material. For TCR repertoire profiling, blood samples were analyzed in the form of peripheral blood mononuclear cells. TCR beta CDR3 regions were sequenced from DNA using the immunoSEQ Assay. Turning to the authors' computational methods: To compute T cell density, TCR beta template counts were normalized to usable DNA, which was estimated by amplifying housekeeping genes. Richness was estimated with the preseqR package, extrapolating to 400,000 templates for PBMC samples and 120,000 templates for tissue samples. Clonality was defined as one minus Pielou's evenness. Differential abundance testing on productive amino-acid clonotypes, with a minimum total count of 5 and an alpha of 0.1, was used to identify tissue-enriched TCRs. Repertoire overlap between compartments was quantified with the Jaccard Index and Morisita Overlap Index. GLIPH grouped TCR beta CDR3s together with public tetramer-defined viral CDR3s, and a viral motif had to include at least three viral sequences and show V-gene enrichment. TCRdb provides this immuneACCESS table in a form limited to in-frame rearrangements. Some clones are lacking; in checked studies, under half of them reflect an unresolved V gene, and why the rest are absent is not known. V and J calls and clone size are copied from that table; D and trimming were computed from the DNA. In all, the sample holds over 40,000 clones, and about 86% of those were seen once. The biggest ten clones account for around 7% of the sample.

Here is what the overall study found, with its caveats: Because multi-region tumor sequencing was not performed, intratumor heterogeneity could not be ruled out. Higher blood T cell density associated with longer overall survival, while higher adjacent-lung clonality associated with shorter survival. Of the top 100 tumor clones, a median of roughly 60 were detected in paired uninvolved adjacent lung; around 27 were also among that lung's top 100. Since the design was exploratory, TCR variables were selected using unadjusted p-values with no false-discovery rate correction. Uninvolved tumor-adjacent lung showed the highest T cell clonality, higher than tumor, which suggests more focused antigenic responses in the adjacent lung.

Material: peripheral blood, obtained before any cancer treatment. This clonotype originated in a woman aged 18-49 years with stage III lung adenocarcinoma. This receptor chain uses TRBV7-9 and TRBJ2-1; the D element might be TRBD1 or TRBD2, as each aligns at 5 bases. In nucleotides, the sequence is TGTGCCAGCAGCTTGGATGGGACGAACTCCTACAATGAGCAGTTCTTC. Its amino acids are CASSLDGTNSYNEQFF.